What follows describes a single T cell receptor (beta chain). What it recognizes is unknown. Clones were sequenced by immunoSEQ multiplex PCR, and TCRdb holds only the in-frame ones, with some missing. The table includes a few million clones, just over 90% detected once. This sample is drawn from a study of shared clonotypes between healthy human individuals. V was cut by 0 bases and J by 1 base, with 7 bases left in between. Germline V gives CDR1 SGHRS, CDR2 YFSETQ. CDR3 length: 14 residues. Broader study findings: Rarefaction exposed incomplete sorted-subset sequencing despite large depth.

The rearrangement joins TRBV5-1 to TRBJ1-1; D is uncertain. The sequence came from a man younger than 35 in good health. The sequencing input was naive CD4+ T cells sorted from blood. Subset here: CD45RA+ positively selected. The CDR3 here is CASSLAYRNTEAFF. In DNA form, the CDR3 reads TGCGCCAGCAGCTTGGCCTATCGGAACACTGAAGCTTTCTTT.